A selection of T cell receptor beta chains follows, all from one sample in a study of blood T cell repertoires in COVID-19. The method was immunoSEQ multiplex PCR; TCRdb's version includes in-frame clones alone and lacks a portion of them. The top ten hold 20% of the sample, which has 200,000 to 250,000 clones, 80% to 85% seen once. The sample taken for sequencing was peripheral blood. The receptor source for this set is a man aged 25 to 45 with active or convalescent COVID-19. The CDR3 runs from the conserved cysteine through the conserved F or W. The D gene is left open where the match is weak. Only some rows state a clone size, as once, few, many or a class for expanded clones.

TRBV20-1	.	TRBJ2-7	TRBD2	TGCAGTGCTAGTGATTTGGCTAGCGGGTCCTACGAGCAGTACTTC	CSASDLASGSYEQYF
TRBV7-2	once	TRBJ2-2	TRBD2	TGTGCCAGCAGCTCCGGACTAGCGGGGAACACCGGGGAGCTGTTTTTT	CASSSGLAGNTGELFF
TRBV7-2	.	TRBJ2-2	TRBD1	TGTGCCAGCAGGGACAGGGCCCGCAGGGAGCTGTTTTTT	CASRDRARRELFF
TRBV6-5	.	TRBJ2-7	TRBD1	TGTGCCAGCAGTTCCAGGGGGCGAGGGAGCTCCTACGAGCAGTACTTC	CASSSRGRGSSYEQYF
TRBV4-1	.	TRBJ1-5	.	TGCGCCAGCAGCCAAGAAGGGGCCGGCGAACAGCCCCAGCATTTT	CASSQEGAGEQPQHF
TRBV27	few	TRBJ1-1	.	TGTGCCAGCTCCCCGGGTTACGGAGGATGGCGTGGCGTCTTGGACACTGAAGCTTTCTTT	CASSPGYGGWRGVLDTEAFF
TRBV5-8	.	TRBJ2-2	.	TGTGCCAGCAGCTTGTTGGGCAGAAGCAACACCGGGGAGCTGTTTTTT	CASSLLGRSNTGELFF
TRBV6-6	once	TRBJ2-1	.	TGTGCCAGCAGCCACCAACCCGGCGGATACAATGAGCAGTTCTTC	CASSHQPGGYNEQFF
TRBV9	.	TRBJ2-7	.	TGTGCCAGCAGCGGTACTAGTGGGCCCTACGAGCAGTACTTC	CASSGTSGPYEQYF
TRBV7-2	.	TRBJ1-2	TRBD1	TGTGCCAGCACGGGGACAGATTCTAACTATGGCTACACCTTC	CASTGTDSNYGYTF